This paragraph covers one T cell receptor beta chain sequence. Its antigen is as yet unknown. The sample is drawn from a study of cytomegalovirus exposure and HLA in healthy donors. Study-level points and caveats: Being indistinguishable, some V segments were excluded, TRBV6-2 and TRBV6-3 among them. The authors enumerated 150 to 200 TCR beta chains as linked to cytomegalovirus. Using a false discovery rate of 0.05, a later analysis showed that approximately 18,000 TCR beta sequences were associated with HLA alleles.

PCR primers comprised 60 Vbeta and 13 Jbeta primers. Original handling: Later reanalysis found 80 million or so unique TCR beta chains, some 10 million of them shared. TCRdb keeps only in-frame clones here, not all; method: immunoSEQ multiplex PCR. That table supplies the V and J calls and clone size; D and trimming were determined from the DNA. The table records about 160,000 clones, 70% to 90% of them present only once. Trimming removed 0 bases from V and 3 bases from J, with 17 bases in between. The CDR3 sequence is 17 residues long. The V gene's germline CDR1 is LGHNA and CDR2 YNFKEQ. The chain is built from TRBV4-2 and TRBJ1-1, with D possibly matching TRBD1 (6 bases). Sequencing was done on a sample of PBMCs. The sequence was obtained from a woman between 18 and 30 years old in good health and CMV-seronegative. The CDR3 nucleotides read TGTGCCAGCAGCCAAGACAGCTTGGGGGCGTCGTACACTGAAGCTTTCTTT. Translation: CASSQDSLGASYTEAFF.